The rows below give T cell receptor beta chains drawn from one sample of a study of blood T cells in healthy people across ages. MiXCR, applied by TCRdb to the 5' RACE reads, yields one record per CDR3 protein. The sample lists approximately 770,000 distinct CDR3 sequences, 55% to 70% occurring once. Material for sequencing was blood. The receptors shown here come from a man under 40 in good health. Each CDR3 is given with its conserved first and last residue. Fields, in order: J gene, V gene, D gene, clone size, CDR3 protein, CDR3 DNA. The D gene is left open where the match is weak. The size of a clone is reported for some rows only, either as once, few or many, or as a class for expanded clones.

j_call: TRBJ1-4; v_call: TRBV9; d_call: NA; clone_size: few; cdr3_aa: CASSGQGQEKLFF; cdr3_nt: TGTGCCAGCAGCGGGCAAGGCCAGGAAAAACTGTTTTTT
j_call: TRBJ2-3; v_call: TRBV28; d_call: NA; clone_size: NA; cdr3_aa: CATGPGASTDTQYF; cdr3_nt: TGTGCCACAGGACCTGGGGCGAGCACAGATACGCAGTATTTT
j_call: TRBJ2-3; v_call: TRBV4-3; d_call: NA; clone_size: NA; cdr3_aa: CASSQDRGNSEDTQYF; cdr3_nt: TGCGCCAGCAGCCAAGACCGCGGTAACTCGGAAGATACGCAGTATTTT
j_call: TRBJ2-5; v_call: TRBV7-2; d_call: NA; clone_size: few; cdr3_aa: CASSFSPGEETQYF; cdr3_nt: TGTGCCAGCAGCTTCTCGCCCGGGGAAGAGACCCAGTACTTC
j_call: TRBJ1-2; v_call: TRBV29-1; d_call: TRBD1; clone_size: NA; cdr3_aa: CSVDYRGGNYYGYTF; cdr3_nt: TGCAGCGTTGATTACAGGGGCGGGAATTACTATGGCTACACCTTC
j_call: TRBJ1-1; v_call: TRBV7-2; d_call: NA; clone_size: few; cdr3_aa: CASSLVRETEAFF; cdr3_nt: TGTGCCAGCAGCTTAGTTCGGGAAACTGAAGCTTTCTTT
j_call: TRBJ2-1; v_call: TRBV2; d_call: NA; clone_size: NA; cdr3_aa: CAVPREAPTSYNEQFF; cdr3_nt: TGTGCCGTCCCTCGAGAGGCCCCAACCTCCTACAATGAGCAGTTCTTC
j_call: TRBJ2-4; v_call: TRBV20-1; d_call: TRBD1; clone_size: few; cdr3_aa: CSALTDRSKNIQYF; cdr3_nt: TGCAGTGCTCTCACGGACAGGTCAAAAAACATTCAGTACTTC
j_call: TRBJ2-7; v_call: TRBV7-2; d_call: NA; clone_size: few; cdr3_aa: CASSSRRYEQYF; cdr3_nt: TGTGCCAGCAGCTCCCGTAGGTACGAGCAGTACTTC
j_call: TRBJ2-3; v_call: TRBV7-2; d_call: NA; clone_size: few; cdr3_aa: CASSHDQSTDTQYF; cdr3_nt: TGTGCCAGCAGCCACGACCAATCCACAGATACGCAGTATTTT
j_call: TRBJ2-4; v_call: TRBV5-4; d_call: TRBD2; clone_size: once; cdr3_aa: CASSAAGGKGKNIQYF; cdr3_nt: TGTGCCAGCAGCGCGGCCGGGGGGAAGGGCAAAAACATTCAGTACTTC
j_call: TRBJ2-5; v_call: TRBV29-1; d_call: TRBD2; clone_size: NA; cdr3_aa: CSVPGLAGEETQYF; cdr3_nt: TGCAGCGTCCCTGGACTAGCGGGGGAAGAGACCCAGTACTTC
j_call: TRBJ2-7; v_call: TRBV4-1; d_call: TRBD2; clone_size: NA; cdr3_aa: CASSQDGGLAGGWYNEQYF; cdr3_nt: TGCGCCAGCAGCCAAGATGGTGGGCTAGCGGGAGGATGGTACAATGAGCAGTACTTC
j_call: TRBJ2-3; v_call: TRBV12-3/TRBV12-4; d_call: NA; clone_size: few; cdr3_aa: CASSAGLSTDTQYF; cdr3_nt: TGTGCCAGCAGCGCGGGACTTTCTACAGATACGCAGTATTTT
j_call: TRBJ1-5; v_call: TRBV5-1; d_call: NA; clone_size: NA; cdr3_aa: CASSLSPAPNQPQHF; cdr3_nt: TGCGCCAGCAGCTTGAGCCCGGCCCCCAATCAGCCCCAGCATTTT